This is a list of T cell receptor beta chains from one sample in a study of radiotherapy plus CTLA-4 blockade in lung cancer. This table comes from immunoSEQ multiplex PCR, and its TCRdb copy is limited to in-frame clones, with some not included. Of about 98,000 clones listed, 80% to 85% are singletons. The input for sequencing was peripheral blood, taken from a patient treated with radiotherapy plus ipilimumab. All receptors derive from a human donor with non-small cell lung cancer who had a partial response to radiotherapy plus ipilimumab. CDR3s include the opening cysteine and the closing phenylalanine or tryptophan. The D gene is left open where the match is weak.

cdr3_aa	d_call	v_call	j_call
CASSPDRATEAFF	TRBD1	TRBV16	TRBJ1-1
CSATGGYGYTF	TRBD1	TRBV20-1	TRBJ1-2
CASSPTGGPGNTIYF	TRBD1	TRBV6-5	TRBJ1-3
CASSVGRMAGELFF	TRBD2	TRBV27	TRBJ2-2
CAAAGGQETQYF	NA	TRBV6-6	TRBJ2-5
CASSSTNRGLSWEQYF	TRBD1	TRBV5-1	TRBJ2-7
CASSLEAAAYNEQFF	NA	TRBV5-1	TRBJ2-1
CASTRDSQVGNTIYF	TRBD1	TRBV5-4	TRBJ1-3
CASSASRLYEQYF	NA	TRBV19	TRBJ2-7
CASSGDINEQYF	NA	TRBV6-5	TRBJ2-7
CASSLGQLYEQYF	NA	TRBV7-2	TRBJ2-7
CASSAGVPSGANVLTF	NA	TRBV19	TRBJ2-6
CASGVDRASEAFF	NA	TRBV6-1	TRBJ1-1
CASRTNSYEQYF	NA	TRBV11-2	NA
CASSPPGGRDTQYF	TRBD1	TRBV18	TRBJ2-3
CASSQWAGGYEQYF	TRBD2	TRBV28	TRBJ2-7
CASSLGPPTDTQYF	NA	TRBV7-7	TRBJ2-3
CASSEGTETSQGETQYF	NA	TRBV2	TRBJ2-5
CASSFGQGFFSGANVLTF	TRBD1	TRBV5-6	TRBJ2-6
CASSLGTYGETQYF	NA	TRBV5-1	TRBJ2-5
CASSPLSTGNTEAFF	NA	TRBV7-7	TRBJ1-1
CASSSGTEQGAETDTQYF	TRBD1	TRBV13	TRBJ2-3
CASTSGLADSYNEQFF	TRBD2	TRBV5-4	TRBJ2-1
CASSLTGEQFF	NA	TRBV27	TRBJ2-1
CASREGTSNEQFF	TRBD2	TRBV28	TRBJ2-1
CASSLGGLRGEQYF	NA	TRBV5-6	TRBJ2-7
CASSEPGQVLYEQYF	TRBD1	TRBV10-3	TRBJ2-7
CSVKLAGIFYEQYF	TRBD2	TRBV29-1	TRBJ2-7
CASSSRTGLNTEAFF	TRBD1	TRBV27	TRBJ1-1
CANDRVFYTEAFF	NA	TRBV21-1	TRBJ1-1